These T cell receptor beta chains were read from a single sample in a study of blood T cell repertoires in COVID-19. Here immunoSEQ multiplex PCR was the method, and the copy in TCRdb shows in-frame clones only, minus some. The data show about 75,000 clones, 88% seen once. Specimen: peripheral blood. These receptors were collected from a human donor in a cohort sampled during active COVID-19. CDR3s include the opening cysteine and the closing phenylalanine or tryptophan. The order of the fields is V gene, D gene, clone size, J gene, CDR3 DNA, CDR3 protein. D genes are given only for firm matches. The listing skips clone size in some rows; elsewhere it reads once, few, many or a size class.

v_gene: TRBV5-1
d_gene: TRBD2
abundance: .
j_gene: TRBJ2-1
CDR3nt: TGCGCCAGCAGCTTGGGGGGCACTAGCGGGACGGACGAGCAGTTCTTC
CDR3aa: CASSLGGTSGTDEQFF

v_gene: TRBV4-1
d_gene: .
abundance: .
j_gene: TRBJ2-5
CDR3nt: TGCGCCAGCAGCTCTGGATGGAGCGAACAAGAGACCCAGTACTTC
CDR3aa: CASSSGWSEQETQYF

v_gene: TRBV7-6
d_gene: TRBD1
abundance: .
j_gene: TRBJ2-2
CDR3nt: TGTGCCAGCAGCCCGCGTGGGACAGAAGTCACCGGGGAGCTGTTTTTT
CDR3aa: CASSPRGTEVTGELFF

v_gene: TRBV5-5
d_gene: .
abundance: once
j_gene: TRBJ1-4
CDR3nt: TGTGCCAGCAGCCAATTGTCGGGGAATAATGAAAAACTGTTTTTT
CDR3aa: CASSQLSGNNEKLFF

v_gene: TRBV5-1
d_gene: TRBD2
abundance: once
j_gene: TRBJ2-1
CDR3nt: TGCGCCAGCAGCTGGGGACTAGCGCCTGGTAATGAGCAGTTCTTC
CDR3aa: CASSWGLAPGNEQFF

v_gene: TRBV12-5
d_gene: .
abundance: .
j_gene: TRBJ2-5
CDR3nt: TGTGCTAGTGGTTTGGCTACAGGGGGAGGGGAGACCCAGTACTTC
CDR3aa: CASGLATGGGETQYF

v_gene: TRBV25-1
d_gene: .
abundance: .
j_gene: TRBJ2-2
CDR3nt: TGTGCCAGCAGTTCAGGGGACGCCGGGACCGGGGAGCTGTTTTTT
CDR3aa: CASSSGDAGTGELFF

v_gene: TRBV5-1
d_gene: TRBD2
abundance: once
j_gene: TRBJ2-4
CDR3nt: TGCGCCAGCAGCTTTCGTAGCGGGAGGGAAGTCATTCAGTACTTC
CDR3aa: CASSFRSGREVIQYF

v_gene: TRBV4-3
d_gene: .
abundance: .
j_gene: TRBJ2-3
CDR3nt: TGCGCCAGCAGCCGGGTAGCGCCCAATCCCAGCACAGATACGCAGTATTTT
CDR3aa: CASSRVAPNPSTDTQYF

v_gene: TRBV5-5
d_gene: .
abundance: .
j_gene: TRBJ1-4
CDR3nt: TGTGCCAGCAGCGCGGGACTATCAACTAATGAAAAACTGTTTTTT
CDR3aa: CASSAGLSTNEKLFF

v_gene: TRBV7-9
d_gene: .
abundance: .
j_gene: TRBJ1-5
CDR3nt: TGTGCCAGCAGCCCGGGTGGGGGCGCAGGTCTGGATCAGCCCCAGCATTTT
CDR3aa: CASSPGGGAGLDQPQHF

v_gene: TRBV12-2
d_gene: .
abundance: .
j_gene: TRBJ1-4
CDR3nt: TGTGCAAGTCGCCGGTCGACAGGGTGTTTAACTAATGAAAAACTGTTTTTT
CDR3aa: CASRRSTGCLTNEKLFF

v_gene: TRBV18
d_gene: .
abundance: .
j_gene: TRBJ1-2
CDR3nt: TGTGCCAGCTCACCGCAGGTGGAAGGCTATGGCTACACCTTC
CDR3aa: CASSPQVEGYGYTF

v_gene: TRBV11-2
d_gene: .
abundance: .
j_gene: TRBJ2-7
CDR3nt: TGTGCCAGCAGCTTAGTGTCGACACACGACTACGAGCAGTACTTC
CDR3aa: CASSLVSTHDYEQYF

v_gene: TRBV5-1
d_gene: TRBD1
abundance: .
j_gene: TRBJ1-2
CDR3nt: TGCGCCAGCAGCATACCCGGGACAGGGTCGTATACCTTC
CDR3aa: CASSIPGTGSYTF

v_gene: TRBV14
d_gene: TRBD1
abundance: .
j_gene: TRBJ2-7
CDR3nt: TGTGCCAGCAGCCAAGCACTCCTGAGACAGGGATGGTCGCGGCAGTACTTC
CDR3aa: CASSQALLRQGWSRQYF

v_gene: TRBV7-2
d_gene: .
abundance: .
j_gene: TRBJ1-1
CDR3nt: TGTGCCAGCAGCTTAGGGGGGGGTTTGAACACTGAAGCTTTCTTT
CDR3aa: CASSLGGGLNTEAFF

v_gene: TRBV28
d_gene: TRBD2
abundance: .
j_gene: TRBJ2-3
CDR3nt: TGTGCCAGCAGAAAACCGGGACTAGCGGGCACAGATACGCAGTATTTT
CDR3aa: CASRKPGLAGTDTQYF

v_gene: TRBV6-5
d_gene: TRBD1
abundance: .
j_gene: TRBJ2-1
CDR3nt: TGTGCCAGCAGCAGGACAGGGAAAGATGAGCAGTTCTTC
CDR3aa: CASSRTGKDEQFF

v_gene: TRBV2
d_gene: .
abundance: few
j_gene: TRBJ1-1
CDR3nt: TGTGCCAGCGGGCTACAGGGCGGCGCTGAAGCTTTCTTT
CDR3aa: CASGLQGGAEAFF

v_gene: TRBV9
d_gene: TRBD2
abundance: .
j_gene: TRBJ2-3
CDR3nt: TGTGCCAGCGGCCAAACTTTAGCGGGCGGGGCTTCCACAGATACGCAGTATTTT
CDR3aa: CASGQTLAGGASTDTQYF

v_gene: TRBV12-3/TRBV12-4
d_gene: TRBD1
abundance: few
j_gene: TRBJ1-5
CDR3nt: TGTGCCACCGGGACAGGGGGCAATCAGCCCCAGCATTTT
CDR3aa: CATGTGGNQPQHF

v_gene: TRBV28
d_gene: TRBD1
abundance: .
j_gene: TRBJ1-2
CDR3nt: TGTGCCAGCAGTTCCGGGACAGGGGATCGCGGCTATGGCTACACCTTC
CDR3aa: CASSSGTGDRGYGYTF

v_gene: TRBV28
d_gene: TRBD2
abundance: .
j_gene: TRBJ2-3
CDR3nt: TGTGCCAGCAGTACCTCTAGCGGGAGTACAGATACGCAGTATTTT
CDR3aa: CASSTSSGSTDTQYF

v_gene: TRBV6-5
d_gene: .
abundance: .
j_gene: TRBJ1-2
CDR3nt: TGTGCCAGCAATCCCAGGGGCGGGAACTATGGCTACACCTTC
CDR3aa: CASNPRGGNYGYTF

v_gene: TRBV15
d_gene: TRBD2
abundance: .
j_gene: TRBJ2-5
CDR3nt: TGTGCCACCAGCAGTAGCGGGGGGGCCAGGGAGACCCAGTACTTC
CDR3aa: CATSSSGGARETQYF

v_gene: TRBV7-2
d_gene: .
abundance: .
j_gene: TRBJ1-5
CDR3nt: TGTGCCAGCAGCTTTAGTAGCAATCAGCCCCAGCATTTT
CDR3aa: CASSFSSNQPQHF

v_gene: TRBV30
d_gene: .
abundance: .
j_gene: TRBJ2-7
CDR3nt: TGTGCCTGGACTAACCGCGGACTGAGGTCCTACGAGCAGTACTTC
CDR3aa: CAWTNRGLRSYEQYF

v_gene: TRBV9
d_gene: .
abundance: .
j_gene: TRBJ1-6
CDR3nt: TGTGCCAGCAACAACCCCTCAGATAATTCACCCCTCCACTTT
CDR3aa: CASNNPSDNSPLHF

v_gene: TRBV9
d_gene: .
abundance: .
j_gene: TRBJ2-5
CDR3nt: TGTGCCAGCAGCCCCCGATCCGACAGGAGCCAAGAGACCCAGTACTTC
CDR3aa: CASSPRSDRSQETQYF

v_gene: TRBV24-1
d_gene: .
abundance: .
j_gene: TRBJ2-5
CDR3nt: TGTGCCACCAGTGCCAGCGGTGGCCAAGAGACCCAGTACTTC
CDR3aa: CATSASGGQETQYF

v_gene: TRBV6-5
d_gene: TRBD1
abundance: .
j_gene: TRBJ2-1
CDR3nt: TGTGCCAGCACCAATACAGGGGGCCCTTCTTATGAGCAGTTCTTC
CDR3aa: CASTNTGGPSYEQFF

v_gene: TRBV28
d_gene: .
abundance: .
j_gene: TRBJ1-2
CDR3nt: TGTGCCAGTCGGTCGGGGATCCTAAACTATGGCTACACCTTC
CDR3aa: CASRSGILNYGYTF

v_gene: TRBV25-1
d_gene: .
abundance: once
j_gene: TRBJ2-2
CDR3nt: TGTGCCAGCAGGATCCGGGACACCGGGGAGCTGTTTTTT
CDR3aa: CASRIRDTGELFF

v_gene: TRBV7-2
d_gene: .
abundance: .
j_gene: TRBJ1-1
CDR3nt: TGTGCCAGCAGCTTAGAATTGGGGGGTATCACTGAAGCTTTCTTT
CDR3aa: CASSLELGGITEAFF

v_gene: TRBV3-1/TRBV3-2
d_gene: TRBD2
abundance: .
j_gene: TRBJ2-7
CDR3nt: TGTGCCAGCAGCCAAGCTAGCGGTCCCTACGAGCAGTACTTC
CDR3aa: CASSQASGPYEQYF

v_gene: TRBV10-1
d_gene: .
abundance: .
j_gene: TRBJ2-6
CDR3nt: TGCGCCAGCAGTGAAGGGAGTTACTCTGGGGCCAACGTCCTGACTTTC
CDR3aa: CASSEGSYSGANVLTF

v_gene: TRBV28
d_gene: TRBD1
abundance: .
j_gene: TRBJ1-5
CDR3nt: TGTGCCAGCAGTTCCAACCTCAGGGGGCGATCAGCCCCTCAGCCCCAGCATTTT
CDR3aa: CASSSNLRGRSAPQPQHF

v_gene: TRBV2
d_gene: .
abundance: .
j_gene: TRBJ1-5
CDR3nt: TGTGCCAGCAGTGTGGAGGGGTTTCAGCCCCAGCATTTT
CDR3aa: CASSVEGFQPQHF

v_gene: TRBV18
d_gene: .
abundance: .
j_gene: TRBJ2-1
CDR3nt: TGTGCCAGCTCACCCCACGGGGTCGGCTCCTACAATGAGCAGTTCTTC
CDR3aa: CASSPHGVGSYNEQFF

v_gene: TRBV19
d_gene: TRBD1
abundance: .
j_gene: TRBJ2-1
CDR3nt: TGTGCCAGTAGTACGGACAGGGTGACCTACAATGAGCAGTTCTTC
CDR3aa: CASSTDRVTYNEQFF

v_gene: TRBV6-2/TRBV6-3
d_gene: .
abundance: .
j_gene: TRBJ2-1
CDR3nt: TGTGCCAGCAGTTACTCAGGGAGGAGCGGATATTACAATGAGCAGTTCTTC
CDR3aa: CASSYSGRSGYYNEQFF

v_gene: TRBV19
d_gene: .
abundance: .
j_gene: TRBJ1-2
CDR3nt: TGTGCCAGTAGTATAGATCACACCCACTATGGCTACACCTTC
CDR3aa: CASSIDHTHYGYTF

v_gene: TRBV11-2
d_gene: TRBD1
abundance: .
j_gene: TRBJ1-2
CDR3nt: TGTGCCAGCAGCTCGACAGGGGGGCGGTATGGCTACACCTTC
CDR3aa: CASSSTGGRYGYTF

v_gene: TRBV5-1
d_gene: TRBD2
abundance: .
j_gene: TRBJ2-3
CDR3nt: TGCGCCAGTAGCGGGGCGAAGGTAGATACGCAGTATTTT
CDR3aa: CASSGAKVDTQYF

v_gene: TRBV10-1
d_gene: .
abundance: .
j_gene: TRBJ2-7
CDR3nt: TGCGCCATCCCGGGTGCGATATCCTACGAGCAGTACTTC
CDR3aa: CAIPGAISYEQYF

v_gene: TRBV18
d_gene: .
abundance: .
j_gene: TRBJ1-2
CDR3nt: TGTGCCAGCTCACCACCGCAGGTTTATGGCTACACCTTC
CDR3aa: CASSPPQVYGYTF

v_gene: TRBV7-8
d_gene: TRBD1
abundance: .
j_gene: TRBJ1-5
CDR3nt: TGTGCCAGCAGCTTAGGGAGGAGGCAGGGGGATGTGGGTCAGCCCCAGCATTTT
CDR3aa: CASSLGRRQGDVGQPQHF

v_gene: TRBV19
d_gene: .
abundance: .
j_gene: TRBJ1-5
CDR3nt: TGTGCCAGTAGTATCTCAACAGGGTTGAAGCCCCAGCATTTT
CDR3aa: CASSISTGLKPQHF